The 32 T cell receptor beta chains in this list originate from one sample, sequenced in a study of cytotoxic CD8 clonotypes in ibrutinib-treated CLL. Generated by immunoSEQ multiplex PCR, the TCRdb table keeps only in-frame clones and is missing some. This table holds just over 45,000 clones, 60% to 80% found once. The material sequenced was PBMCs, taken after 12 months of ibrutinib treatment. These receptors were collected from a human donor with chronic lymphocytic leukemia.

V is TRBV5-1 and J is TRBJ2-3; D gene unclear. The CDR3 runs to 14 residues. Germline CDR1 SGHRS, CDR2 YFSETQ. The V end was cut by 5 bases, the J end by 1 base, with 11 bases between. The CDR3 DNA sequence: TGCGCCAGCAGGTTAGATTGGGGCACAGATACGCAGTATTTT. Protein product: CASRLDWGTDTQYF.

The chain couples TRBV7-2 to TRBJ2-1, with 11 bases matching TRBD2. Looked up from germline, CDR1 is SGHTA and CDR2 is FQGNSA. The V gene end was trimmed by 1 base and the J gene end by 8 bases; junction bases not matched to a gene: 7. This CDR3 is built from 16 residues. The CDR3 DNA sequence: TGTGCCAGCAGCTTAGTTTTTAGCGGGGGGGCCGATGAGCAGTTCTTC. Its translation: CASSLVFSGGADEQFF.

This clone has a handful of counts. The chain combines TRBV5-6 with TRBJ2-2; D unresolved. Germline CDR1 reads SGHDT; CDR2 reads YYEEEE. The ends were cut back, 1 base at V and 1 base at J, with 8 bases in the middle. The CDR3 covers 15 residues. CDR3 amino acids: CASSLSTRNTGELFF. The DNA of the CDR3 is TGTGCCAGCAGCTTGTCAACGAGGAACACCGGGGAGCTGTTTTTT.

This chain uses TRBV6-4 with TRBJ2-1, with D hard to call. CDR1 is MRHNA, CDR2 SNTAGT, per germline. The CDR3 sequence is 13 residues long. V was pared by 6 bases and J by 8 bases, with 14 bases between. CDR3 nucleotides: TGTGCCAGCAGAGATGGATCCACGCATGAGCAGTTCTTC. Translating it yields CASRDGSTHEQFF.

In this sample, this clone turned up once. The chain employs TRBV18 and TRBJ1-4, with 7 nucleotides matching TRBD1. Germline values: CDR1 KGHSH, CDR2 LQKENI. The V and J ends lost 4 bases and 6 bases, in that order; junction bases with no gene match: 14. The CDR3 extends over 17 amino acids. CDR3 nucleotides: TGTGCCAGCTCACGGGCGAACAGGGGAAGAGAGGATGAAAAACTGTTTTTT. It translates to CASSRANRGREDEKLFF. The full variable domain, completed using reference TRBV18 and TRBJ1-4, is NAGVMQNPRHLVRRRGQEARLRCSPMKGHSHVYWYRQLPEEGLKFMVYLQKENIIDESGMPKERFSAEFPKEGPSILRIQQVVRGDSAAYFCASSRANRGREDEKLFFGSGTQLSVL.

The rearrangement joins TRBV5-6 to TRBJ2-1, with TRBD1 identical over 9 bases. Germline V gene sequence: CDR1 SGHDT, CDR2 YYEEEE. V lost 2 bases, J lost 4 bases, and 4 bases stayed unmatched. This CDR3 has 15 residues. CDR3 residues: CASSFWDRVYNEQFF. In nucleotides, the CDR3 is TGTGCCAGCAGCTTCTGGGACAGGGTATACAATGAGCAGTTCTTC.

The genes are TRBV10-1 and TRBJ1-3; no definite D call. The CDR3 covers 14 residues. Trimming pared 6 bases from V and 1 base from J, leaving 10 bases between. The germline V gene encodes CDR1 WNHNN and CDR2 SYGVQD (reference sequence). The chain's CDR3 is CASREDLSGNTIYF. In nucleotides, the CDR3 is TGCGCCAGCAGAGAGGACCTTTCTGGAAACACCATATATTTT.

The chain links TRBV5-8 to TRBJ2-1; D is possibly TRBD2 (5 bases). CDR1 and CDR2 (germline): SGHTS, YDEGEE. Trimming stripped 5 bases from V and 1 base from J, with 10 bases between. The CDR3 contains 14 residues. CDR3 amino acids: CASRPTNSYNEQFF. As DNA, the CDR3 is TGTGCCAGCAGGCCGACTAATTCCTACAATGAGCAGTTCTTC.

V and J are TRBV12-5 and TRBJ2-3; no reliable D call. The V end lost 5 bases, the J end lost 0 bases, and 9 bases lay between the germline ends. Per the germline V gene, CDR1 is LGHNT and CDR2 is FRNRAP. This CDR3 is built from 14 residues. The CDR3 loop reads CASGTRTSTDTQYF. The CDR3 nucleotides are TGTGCTAGTGGTACTCGTACTAGCACAGATACGCAGTATTTT.

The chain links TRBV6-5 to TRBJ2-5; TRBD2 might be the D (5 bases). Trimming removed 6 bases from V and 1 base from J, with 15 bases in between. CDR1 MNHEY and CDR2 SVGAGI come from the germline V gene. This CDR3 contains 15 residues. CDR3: CASSTSRRLQETQYF. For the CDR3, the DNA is TGTGCCAGCAGCACTTCTAGGAGGCTCCAAGAGACCCAGTACTTC.

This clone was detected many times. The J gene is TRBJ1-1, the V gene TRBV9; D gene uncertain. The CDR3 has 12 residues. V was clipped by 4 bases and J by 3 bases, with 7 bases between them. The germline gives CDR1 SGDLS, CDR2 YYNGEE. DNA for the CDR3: TGTGCCAGCAGCCCTGAGGACACTGAAGCTTTCTTT. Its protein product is CASSPEDTEAFF.

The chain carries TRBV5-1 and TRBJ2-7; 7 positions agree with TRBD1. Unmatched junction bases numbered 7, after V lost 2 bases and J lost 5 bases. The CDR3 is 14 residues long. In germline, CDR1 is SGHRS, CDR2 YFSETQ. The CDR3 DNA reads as TGCGCCAGCAGCTTTGGTCAGGGGGTTAACGAGCAGTACTTC. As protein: CASSFGQGVNEQYF.

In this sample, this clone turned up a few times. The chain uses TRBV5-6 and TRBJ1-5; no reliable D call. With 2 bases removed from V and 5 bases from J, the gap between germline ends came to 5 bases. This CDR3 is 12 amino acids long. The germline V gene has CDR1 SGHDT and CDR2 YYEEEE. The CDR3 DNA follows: TGTGCCAGCAGCTTACCACATCAGCCCCAGCATTTT. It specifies CASSLPHQPQHF.

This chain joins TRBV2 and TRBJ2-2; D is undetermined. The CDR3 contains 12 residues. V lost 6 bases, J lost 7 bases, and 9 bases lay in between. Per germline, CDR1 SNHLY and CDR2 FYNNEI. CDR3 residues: CASRPSGGELFF. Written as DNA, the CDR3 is TGTGCCAGCAGGCCTTCCGGCGGGGAGCTGTTTTTT.

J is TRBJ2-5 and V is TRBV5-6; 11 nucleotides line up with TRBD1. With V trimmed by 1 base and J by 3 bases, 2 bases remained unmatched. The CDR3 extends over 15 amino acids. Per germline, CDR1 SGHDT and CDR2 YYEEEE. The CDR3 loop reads CASSLRTGGEETQYF. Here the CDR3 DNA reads TGTGCCAGCAGCTTGAGGACAGGGGGCGAAGAGACCCAGTACTTC.

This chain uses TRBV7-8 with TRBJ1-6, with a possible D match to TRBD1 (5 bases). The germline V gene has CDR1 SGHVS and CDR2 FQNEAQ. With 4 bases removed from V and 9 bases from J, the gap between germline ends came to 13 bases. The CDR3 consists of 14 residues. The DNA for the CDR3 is TGTGCCAGCAGCTCCAGGGTTAGCGGTTCACCCCTCCACTTT. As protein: CASSSRVSGSPLHF.

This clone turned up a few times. CDR3 residues: CASSMGPQPQHF. In DNA form, the CDR3 reads TGTGCCAGTAGTATGGGGCCTCAGCCCCAGCATTTT. The chain has TRBV19 and TRBJ1-5; perhaps TRBD1 as D (5 bases). Looked up from germline, CDR1 is LNHDA and CDR2 is SQIVND (reference sequence). Trimming removed 3 bases at V and 6 bases at J, with 6 bases between. The CDR3 consists of 12 residues.

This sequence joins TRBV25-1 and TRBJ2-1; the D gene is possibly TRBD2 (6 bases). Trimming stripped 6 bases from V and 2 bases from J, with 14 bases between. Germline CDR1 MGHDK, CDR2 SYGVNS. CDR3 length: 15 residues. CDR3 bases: TGTGCCAGCAGAGGTGACGGGGGAACCTACAATGAGCAGTTCTTC. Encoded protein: CASRGDGGTYNEQFF.

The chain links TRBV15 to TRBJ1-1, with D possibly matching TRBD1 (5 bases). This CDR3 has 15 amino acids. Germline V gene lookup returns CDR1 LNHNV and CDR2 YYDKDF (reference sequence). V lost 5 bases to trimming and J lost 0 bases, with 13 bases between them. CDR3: CATSRGRHMNTEAFF. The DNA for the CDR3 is TGTGCCACCAGCCGGGGACGGCACATGAACACTGAAGCTTTCTTT.

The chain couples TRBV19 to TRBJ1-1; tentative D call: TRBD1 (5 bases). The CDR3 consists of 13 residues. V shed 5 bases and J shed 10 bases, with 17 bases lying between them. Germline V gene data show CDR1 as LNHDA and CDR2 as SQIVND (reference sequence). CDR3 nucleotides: TGTGCCAGTAGTTTCGGGGACCGAAGACGAGCTTTCTTT. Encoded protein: CASSFGDRRRAFF.

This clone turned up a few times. CDR3 amino acids: CASKAGAGANYEQYF. CDR3 DNA: TGTGCCAGTAAGGCGGGGGCAGGGGCGAACTACGAGCAGTACTTC. This chain connects TRBV19 to TRBJ2-7; the D gene is possibly TRBD2 (7 bases). Germline-derived CDR1 and CDR2 are LNHDA and SQIVND (reference sequence). V lost 7 bases to trimming and J lost 3 bases, with 19 bases between them. This CDR3 region has 15 residues.

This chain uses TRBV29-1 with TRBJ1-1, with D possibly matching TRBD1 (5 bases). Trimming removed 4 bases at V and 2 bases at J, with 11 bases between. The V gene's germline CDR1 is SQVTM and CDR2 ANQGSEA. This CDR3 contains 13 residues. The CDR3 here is CSVGSQGNTEAFF. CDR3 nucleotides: TGCAGCGTTGGGTCGCAGGGAAACACTGAAGCTTTCTTT.

CDR3 in amino acids: CASWVLSSPSYGYTF. CDR3 nucleotide sequence: TGTGCCAGCTGGGTTTTAAGTTCCCCTTCCTATGGCTACACCTTC. The chain carries TRBV6-6 and TRBJ1-2; D uncertain. Between the trimmed V and J ends, which lost 8 bases and 4 bases, there was a span of 20 bases. This CDR3 has 15 residues. Per the germline V gene, CDR1 is MNHNY and CDR2 is SVGAGI (reference sequence).

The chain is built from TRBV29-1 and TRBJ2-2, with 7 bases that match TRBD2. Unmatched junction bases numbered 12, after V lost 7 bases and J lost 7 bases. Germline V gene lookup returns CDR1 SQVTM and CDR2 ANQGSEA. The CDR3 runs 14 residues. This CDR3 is CSGTRASGGGELFF. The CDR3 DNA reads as TGCAGCGGAACCCGAGCTAGCGGAGGCGGGGAGCTGTTTTTT.

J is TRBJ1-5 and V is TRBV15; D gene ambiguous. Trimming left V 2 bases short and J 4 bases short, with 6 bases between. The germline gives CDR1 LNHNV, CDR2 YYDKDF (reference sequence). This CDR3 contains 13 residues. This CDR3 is CATSRPGNQPQHF. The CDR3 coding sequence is TGTGCCACCAGCAGACCGGGAAATCAGCCCCAGCATTTT.

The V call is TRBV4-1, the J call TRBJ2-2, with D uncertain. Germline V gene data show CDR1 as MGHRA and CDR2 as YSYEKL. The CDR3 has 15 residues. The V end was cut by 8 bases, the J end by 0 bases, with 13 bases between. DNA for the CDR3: TGCGCCAGCCGGAGACTGTTTTCGAACACCGGGGAGCTGTTTTTT. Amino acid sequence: CASRRLFSNTGELFF.

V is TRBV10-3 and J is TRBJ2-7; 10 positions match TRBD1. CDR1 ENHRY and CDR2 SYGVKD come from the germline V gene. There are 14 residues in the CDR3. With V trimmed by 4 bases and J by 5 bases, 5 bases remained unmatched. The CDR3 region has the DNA TGTGCCATCAGTGGGGACAGGGGAATCAACGAGCAGTACTTC. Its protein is CAISGDRGINEQYF.

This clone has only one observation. The CDR3 spells CASSLVRTSRGETQYF. Here the CDR3 DNA reads TGTGCCAGCAGCTTAGTTAGGACTAGTCGGGGCGAGACCCAGTACTTC. V is TRBV7-8 and J is TRBJ2-5; 7 nucleotides match TRBD2. The CDR3 has 16 residues. V shed 1 base, J shed 5 bases, and the junction held 10 bases outside the gene matches. Germline-derived CDR1 and CDR2 are SGHVS and FQNEAQ.

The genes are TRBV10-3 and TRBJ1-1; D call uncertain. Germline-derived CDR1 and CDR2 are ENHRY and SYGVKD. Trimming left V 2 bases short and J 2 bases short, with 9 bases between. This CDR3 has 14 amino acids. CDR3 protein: CAISERQLNTEAFF. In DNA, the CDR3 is TGTGCCATCAGTGAGCGGCAGCTTAACACTGAAGCTTTCTTT.

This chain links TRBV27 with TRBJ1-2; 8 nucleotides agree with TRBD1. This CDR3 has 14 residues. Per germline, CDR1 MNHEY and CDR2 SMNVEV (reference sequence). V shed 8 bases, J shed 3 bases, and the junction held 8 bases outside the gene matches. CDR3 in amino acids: CASQSAGGYYGYTF. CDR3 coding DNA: TGTGCCAGCCAATCGGCAGGGGGCTACTATGGCTACACCTTC.

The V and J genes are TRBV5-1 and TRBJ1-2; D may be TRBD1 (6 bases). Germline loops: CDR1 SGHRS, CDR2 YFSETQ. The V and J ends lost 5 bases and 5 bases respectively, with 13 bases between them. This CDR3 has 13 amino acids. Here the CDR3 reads CASRSGAEYGYTF. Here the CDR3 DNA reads TGCGCCAGCAGATCGGGGGCTGAGTATGGCTACACCTTC.

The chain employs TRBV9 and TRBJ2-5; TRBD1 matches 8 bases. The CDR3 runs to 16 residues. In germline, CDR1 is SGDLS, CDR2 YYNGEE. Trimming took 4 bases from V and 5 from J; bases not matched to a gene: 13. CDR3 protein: CASSLSDRGVVETQYF. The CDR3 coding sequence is TGTGCCAGCAGCTTAAGCGACAGGGGTGTGGTGGAGACCCAGTACTTC.